Below are 22 T cell receptor beta chains sequenced from a single sample in a study of cytomegalovirus exposure and HLA in healthy donors (dated by TCRdb to about 2017). Libraries came from the immunoSEQ multiplex PCR assay. For the multiplex PCR, a mixture combining 60 forward primers for TCR Vbeta segments and 13 reverse primers for TCR Jbeta segments was used. Held by TCRdb, this immuneACCESS table contains in-frame sequences only and omits some clones. Under half of the omission traces to an unresolved V gene where checked; the cause of the rest is unknown. The sample table shows approximately 220,000 clones, and roughly 80% are seen once. The top ten clones comprise about 16% of the sample. Sequencing was performed on PBMCs. The receptors originated from a man aged 35 to 55 in good health and CMV-seronegative.

The J gene is TRBJ2-2, the V gene TRBV28; 14 bases map to TRBD2. Germline V gives CDR1 MDHEN, CDR2 SYDVKM. The ends lost 5 bases at V and 4 bases at J; junction bases unmatched: 15. CDR3 length equals 20 residues. As DNA, the CDR3 is TGTGCCAGCAGTCCTCCACCGGGACTAGCGGGAGTTTCTGGCACCGGGGAGCTGTTTTTT. Its translation is CASSPPPGLAGVSGTGELFF.

In its sample, this clone was seen a few times. The chain has TRBV5-1 and TRBJ2-3; 8 positions match TRBD2. The CDR3 has 16 residues. V shed 0 bases and J 2 bases; nucleotides not matched to a gene: 5. In germline, CDR1 is SGHRS, CDR2 YFSETQ. The CDR3 bases are TGCGCCAGCAGCTTGGCCGGGCGGGGGGACACAGATACGCAGTATTTT. It yields the protein CASSLAGRGDTDTQYF.

The chain has TRBV29-1 and TRBJ2-1; the D gene is possibly TRBD2 (5 bases). Germline values: CDR1 SQVTM, CDR2 ANQGSEA. CDR3 length: 13 amino acids. V was pared by 3 bases and J by 4 bases, with 10 bases between. The CDR3: CSVDGVPYNEQFF. DNA of the CDR3: TGCAGCGTTGACGGGGTCCCATACAATGAGCAGTTCTTC.

The gene calls are TRBV4-1 and TRBJ2-7; perhaps TRBD1 as D (6 bases). CDR3 length: 12 amino acids. CDR1 and CDR2 from the germline V gene are MGHRA and YSYEKL. Trimming removed 3 bases at V and 6 bases at J, with 9 bases between. DNA of the CDR3: TGCGCCAGCAGCCAGCCAGGGGTCGAGCAGTACTTC. It encodes CASSQPGVEQYF.

The chain carries TRBV27 and TRBJ2-7; 10 positions agree with TRBD1. Per germline, CDR1 MNHEY and CDR2 SMNVEV (reference sequence). This CDR3 comprises 15 residues. The junction had 5 bases not matched to a gene; V was cut back by 3 bases and J by 3 bases. The CDR3 protein is CASSFGTGVGYEQYF. CDR3 in DNA: TGTGCCAGCAGTTTCGGGACAGGGGTAGGCTACGAGCAGTACTTC.

The chain joins TRBV15 to TRBJ1-1, with 7 nucleotides matching TRBD1. The germline V gene has CDR1 LNHNV and CDR2 YYDKDF (reference sequence). With V trimmed by 2 bases and J by 2 bases, 2 bases remained unmatched. This CDR3 is 14 amino acids long. The CDR3 protein is CATSRNRGNTEAFF. The CDR3 bases are TGTGCCACCAGCAGAAACAGGGGCAACACTGAAGCTTTCTTT.

The sample holds a few counts of this clone. V is TRBV5-5 and J is TRBJ1-1; a possible D gene is TRBD1 (5 bases). The ends were cut back, 6 bases at V and 4 bases at J, with 16 bases in the middle. The CDR3 has 14 amino acids. Per the germline V gene, CDR1 is SGHKS and CDR2 is YYEKEE (reference sequence). CDR3 amino acids: CASNPWGVPTEAFF. The CDR3 DNA reads as TGTGCCAGCAACCCGTGGGGGGTGCCCACTGAAGCTTTCTTT.

J is TRBJ1-6 and V is TRBV2; D may be TRBD1 (5 bases). Trimming took off 6 bases at V and 6 bases at J, with 12 bases between the two ends. CDR1 is SNHLY and CDR2 is FYNNEI in the germline V gene. The CDR3 sequence is 14 residues long. The CDR3 nucleotides read TGTGCCAGCAGAGAACAGGATTCTAATTCACCCCTCCACTTT. Protein sequence: CASREQDSNSPLHF.

The gene calls are TRBV7-2 and TRBJ2-1; tentative D call: TRBD2 (5 bases). The germline CDR1 and CDR2 sequences are SGHTA and FQGNSA. CDR3 length equals 11 residues. V gave up 5 bases and J gave up 6 bases, with 5 bases separating them. The CDR3 nucleotides read TGTGCCAGCAGCGGGAGCAATGAGCAGTTCTTC. Its translation is CASSGSNEQFF.

The chain couples TRBV19 to TRBJ1-1, with D possibly being TRBD1 (6 bases). Germline assignment: CDR1 LNHDA and CDR2 SQIVND (reference sequence). CDR3 length: 17 amino acids. Between the trimmed V and J ends, which lost 1 base and 0 bases, there was a span of 15 bases. CDR3 sequence reads: CASSIGTGIIMNTEAFF. The CDR3 DNA is TGTGCCAGTAGTATAGGAACAGGGATAATCATGAACACTGAAGCTTTCTTT.

The chain links TRBV4-1 to TRBJ2-7; 9 bases line up with TRBD1. The CDR3 is 16 amino acids. Germline V lookup: CDR1 MGHRA, CDR2 YSYEKL. The V and J ends lost 0 bases and 0 bases, in that order; junction bases with no gene match: 3. The CDR3 sequence is CASSQETGGNSYEQYF. CDR3 in DNA: TGCGCCAGCAGCCAAGAGACAGGGGGGAACTCCTACGAGCAGTACTTC.

The table lists this clone with a few counts. The chain links TRBV5-6 to TRBJ1-2, with D maybe TRBD1 (6 bases). V gave up 0 bases and J gave up 8 bases, with 14 bases separating them. Germline CDR1 SGHDT, CDR2 YYEEEE. This CDR3 is built from 14 residues. CDR3 region: CASSLGRVRGGYTF. Here the CDR3 DNA reads TGTGCCAGCAGCTTGGGCAGGGTCAGGGGCGGCTACACCTTC.

V gene TRBV7-9 combines with J gene TRBJ2-1; a possible D gene is TRBD1 (5 bases). The germline V and J ends were trimmed by 6 bases and 5 bases, with 11 bases remaining between them. Germline V gene sequence: CDR1 SEHNR, CDR2 FQNEAQ (reference sequence). This CDR3 region has 13 residues. CDR3 DNA sequence: TGTGCCAGCAGGCCGGCAGGGAACAATGAGCAGTTCTTC. Residues: CASRPAGNNEQFF.

For this clone: The sample has other DNA sequences that encode this CDR3 too. V usage is TRBV2 and J usage is TRBJ1-5, with D unclear. V was shortened by 4 bases and J by 3 bases, with 10 bases between the two germline ends. Germline assignment: CDR1 SNHLY and CDR2 FYNNEI. This CDR3 has 14 residues. The CDR3 reads CASSGEGINQPQHF. As DNA, the CDR3 is TGTGCCAGCAGTGGGGAGGGTATCAATCAGCCCCAGCATTTT.

The chain employs TRBV7-9 and TRBJ2-5, with unresolved D. The CDR3 runs to 12 residues. The germline V gene encodes CDR1 SEHNR and CDR2 FQNEAQ (reference sequence). The germline V and J ends were trimmed by 6 bases and 3 bases, with 8 bases remaining between them. CDR3 coding DNA: TGTGCCAGCAGGGCGGAAAAAGAGACCCAGTACTTC. Protein sequence: CASRAEKETQYF.

The J gene is TRBJ2-2, the V gene TRBV15, with D unclear. CDR1 and CDR2 (germline): LNHNV, YYDKDF (reference sequence). The CDR3 has 16 amino acids. Between the trimmed V and J ends, which lost 0 bases and 5 bases, there was a span of 13 bases. CDR3 amino acids: CATSRDYTIRTGELFF. CDR3 sequence (DNA): TGTGCCACCAGCAGAGATTATACGATTAGAACCGGGGAGCTGTTTTTT.

This clone appeared once. The V call is TRBV4-1, the J call TRBJ1-1; no definite D call. The germline V gene encodes CDR1 MGHRA and CDR2 YSYEKL. The CDR3 loop spans 15 amino acids. The germline V and J ends were trimmed by 0 bases and 3 bases, with 11 bases remaining between them. CDR3 nucleotides: TGCGCCAGCAGCCAAGATGGGAGCCGACACACTGAAGCTTTCTTT. Translated: CASSQDGSRHTEAFF.

A single count supports this clone. CDR3: CASGLPPSGSPPDTQYF. DNA for the CDR3: TGTGCTAGTGGTTTGCCCCCTAGCGGGAGCCCCCCAGATACGCAGTATTTT. This sequence joins TRBV12-5 and TRBJ2-3; the match to TRBD2 covers 10 bases. CDR3 length equals 17 residues. Trimming cost V 2 bases and J 4 bases; bases outside gene matches: 9. The germline V gene encodes CDR1 LGHNT and CDR2 FRNRAP. The full variable domain, its missing parts supplied by reference TRBV12-5 and TRBJ2-3, is DARVTQTPRHKVTEMGQEVTMRCQPILGHNTVFWYRQTMMQGLELLAYFRNRAPLDDSGMPKDRFSAEMPDATLATLKIQPSEPRDSAVYFCASGLPPSGSPPDTQYFGPGTRLTVL.

The chain couples TRBV11-1 to TRBJ2-3, with TRBD2 matching over 10 bases. This CDR3 has 17 residues. J was trimmed by 2 bases and V by 4 bases; bases with no gene match: 9. Germline CDR1 SGHAT, CDR2 FQDESV (reference sequence). The CDR3 bases are TGTGCCAGCAGCTCCCGGTCTAGCGGGAGAAACACAGATACGCAGTATTTT. Translating gives CASSSRSSGRNTDTQYF. The whole variable domain, filled in from reference TRBV11-1 and TRBJ2-3, reads EAEVAQSPRYKITEKSQAVAFWCDPISGHATLYWYRQILGQGPELLVQFQDESVVDDSQLPKDRFSAERLKGVDSTLKIQPAELGDSAMYLCASSSRSSGRNTDTQYFGPGTRLTVL.

The chain combines TRBV10-3 with TRBJ2-7, with TRBD1 matching over 9 bases. Germline CDR1 ENHRY, CDR2 SYGVKD. This CDR3 contains 17 residues. The V gene end was trimmed by 9 bases and the J gene end by 6 bases; junction bases not matched to a gene: 21. The CDR3 DNA sequence: TGTGCCATAAGGTCCGGGACAGGGCTTTTAGGAGGTGGCGAGCAGTACTTC. Residues: CAIRSGTGLLGGGEQYF.

The chain employs TRBV19 and TRBJ1-1; 7 nucleotides match TRBD1. CDR3 length: 13 amino acids. The germline V gene has CDR1 LNHDA and CDR2 SQIVND (reference sequence). The J segment lost 3 bases and the V segment lost 9 bases, leaving 7 bases of the junction unmatched. The CDR3: CASATDRDTEAFF. In nucleotides, the CDR3 is TGTGCCAGCGCTACTGACAGGGACACTGAAGCTTTCTTT.

The rearrangement joins TRBV15 to TRBJ2-1; 7 positions match TRBD2. The CDR3 is 13 residues long. In germline, CDR1 is LNHNV, CDR2 YYDKDF (reference sequence). Trimming at V came to 1 base and at J to 10 bases, leaving 4 bases not matched to a gene. This CDR3 reads CATSRGGGKEQFF. CDR3 coding DNA: TGTGCCACCAGCAGAGGGGGGGGAAAAGAGCAGTTCTTC.